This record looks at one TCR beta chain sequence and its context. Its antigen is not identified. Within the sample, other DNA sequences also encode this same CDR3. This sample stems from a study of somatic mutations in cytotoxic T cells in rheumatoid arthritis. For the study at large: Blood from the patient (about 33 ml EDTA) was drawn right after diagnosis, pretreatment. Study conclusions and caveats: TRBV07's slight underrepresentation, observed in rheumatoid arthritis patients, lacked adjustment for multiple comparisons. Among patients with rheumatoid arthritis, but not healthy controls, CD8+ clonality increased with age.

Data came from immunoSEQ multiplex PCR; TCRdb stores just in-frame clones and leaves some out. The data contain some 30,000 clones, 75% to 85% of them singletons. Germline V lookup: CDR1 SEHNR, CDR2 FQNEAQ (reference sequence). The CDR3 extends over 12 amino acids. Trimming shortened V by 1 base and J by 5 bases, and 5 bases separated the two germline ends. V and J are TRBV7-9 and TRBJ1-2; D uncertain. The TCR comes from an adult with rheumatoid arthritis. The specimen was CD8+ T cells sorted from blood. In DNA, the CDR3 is TGTGCCAGCAGCTTAGACGGATATGGCTACACCTTC. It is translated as CASSLDGYGYTF.